This T cell receptor beta chain stems from a study of cytomegalovirus exposure and HLA in healthy donors. The donors comprised healthy bone marrow donors. This CDR3 has 16 amino acids. Overall study findings and caveats: Several of the most significant clusters appeared linked to common viral pathogens, based on a later analysis. Earlier results showed most TCR beta V segments being productive about 90% or about 30% of the time.

The PCR employed 60 Vbeta primers together with 13 Jbeta primers. TCRdb's copy holds only in-frame clones and misses some; the assay was immunoSEQ multiplex PCR. This table has some 150,000 clones, around 82% appearing once. A remark on this clone: Its antigen is not known.

The sequencing input was PBMCs. V usage is TRBV21-1 and J usage is TRBJ1-1; TRBD1 was called by the table and not checked on the DNA. TRBV21-1 is a known pseudogene. The sequence came from a woman in her forties or fifties in good health and CMV-seropositive. For the CDR3, the DNA is TGTGCCAGCAGCGAGCAAAGGGGACAGGGGAACACTGAAGCTTTCTTT. Translation: CASSEQRGQGNTEAFF.